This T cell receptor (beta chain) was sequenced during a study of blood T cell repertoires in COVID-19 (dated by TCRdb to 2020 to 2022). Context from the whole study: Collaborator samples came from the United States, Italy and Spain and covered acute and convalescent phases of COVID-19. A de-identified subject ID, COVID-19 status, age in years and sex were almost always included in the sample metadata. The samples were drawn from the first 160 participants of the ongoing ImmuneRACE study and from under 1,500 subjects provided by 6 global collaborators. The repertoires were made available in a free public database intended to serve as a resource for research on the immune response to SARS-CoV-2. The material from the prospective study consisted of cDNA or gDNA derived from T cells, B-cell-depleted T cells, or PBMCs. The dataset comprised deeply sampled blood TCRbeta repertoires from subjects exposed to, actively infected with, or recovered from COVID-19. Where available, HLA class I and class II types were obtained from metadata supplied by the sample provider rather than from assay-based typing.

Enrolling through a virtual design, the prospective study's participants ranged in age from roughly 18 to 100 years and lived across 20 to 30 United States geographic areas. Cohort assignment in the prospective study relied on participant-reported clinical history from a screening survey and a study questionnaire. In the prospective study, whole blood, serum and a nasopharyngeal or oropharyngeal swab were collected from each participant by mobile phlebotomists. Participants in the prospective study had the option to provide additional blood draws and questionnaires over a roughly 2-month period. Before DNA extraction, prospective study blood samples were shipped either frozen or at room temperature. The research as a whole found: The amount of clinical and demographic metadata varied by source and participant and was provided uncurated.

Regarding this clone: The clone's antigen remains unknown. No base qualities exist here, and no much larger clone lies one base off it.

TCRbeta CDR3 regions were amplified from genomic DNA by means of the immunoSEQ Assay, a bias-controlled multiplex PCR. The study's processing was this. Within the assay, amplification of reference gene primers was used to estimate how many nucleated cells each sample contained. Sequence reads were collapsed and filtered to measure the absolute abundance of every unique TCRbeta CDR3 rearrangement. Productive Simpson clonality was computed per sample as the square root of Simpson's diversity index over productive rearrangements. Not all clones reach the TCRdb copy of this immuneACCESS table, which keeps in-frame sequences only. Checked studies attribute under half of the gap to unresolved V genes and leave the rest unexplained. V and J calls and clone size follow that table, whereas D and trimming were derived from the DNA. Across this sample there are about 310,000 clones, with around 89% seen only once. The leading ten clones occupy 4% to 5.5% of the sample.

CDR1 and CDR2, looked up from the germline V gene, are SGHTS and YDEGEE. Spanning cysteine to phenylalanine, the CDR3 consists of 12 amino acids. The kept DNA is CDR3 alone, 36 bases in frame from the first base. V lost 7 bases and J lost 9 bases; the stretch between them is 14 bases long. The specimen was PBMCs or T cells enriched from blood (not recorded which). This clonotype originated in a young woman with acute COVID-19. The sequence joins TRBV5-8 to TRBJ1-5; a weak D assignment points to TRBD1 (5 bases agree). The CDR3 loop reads CASGRGGRPQHF. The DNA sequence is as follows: TGTGCCAGCGGCCGGGGGGGTCGGCCCCAGCATTTT. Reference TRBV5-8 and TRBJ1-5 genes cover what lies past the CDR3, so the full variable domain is EAGVTQSPTHLIKTRGQQATLRCSPISGHTSVYWYQQALGLGLQFLLWYDEGEERNRGNFPPRFSGRQFPNYSSELNVNALELEDSALYLCASGRGGRPQHFGDGTRLSIL.